The 29 T cell receptor beta chains below all came from one sample that was sequenced in a study of blood T cell repertoires in COVID-19. Measured with immunoSEQ multiplex PCR; TCRdb has only the in-frame clones, and not every one. The sample has about 92,000 clones, 60% to 85% seen once. What was sequenced was peripheral blood. Every receptor here comes from a man aged 45-65 years who had recovered from COVID-19.

Written as DNA, the CDR3 is TGTGCCAGCAGCCAAAGGGGGCCCCCCGGCACCTACGAGCAGTACTTC. Its translation is CASSQRGPPGTYEQYF. This rearrangement joins TRBV27 to TRBJ2-7, with 7 bases identical to TRBD1. V lost 6 bases to trimming and J lost 2 bases; unmatched junction nucleotides: 13. Germline CDR1 reads MNHEY; CDR2 reads SMNVEV (reference sequence). The CDR3 totals 16 residues.

The chain employs TRBV28 and TRBJ1-2; 8 bases fit TRBD1. The V gene's germline CDR1 is MDHEN and CDR2 SYDVKM. The V and J ends lost 4 bases and 5 bases, in that order; junction bases with no gene match: 15. The CDR3 runs to 17 residues. Here the CDR3 reads CASSYGGQASSGYGYTF. CDR3 DNA: TGTGCCAGCAGTTATGGGGGACAGGCCTCCTCGGGGTATGGCTACACCTTC.

The rearrangement uses TRBV4-1 and TRBJ2-7, with 7 bases aligning to TRBD1. Trimming at V came to 0 bases and at J to 1 base, leaving 0 bases not matched to a gene. The CDR3 covers 14 residues. Germline CDR1 and CDR2: MGHRA and YSYEKL. The CDR3 DNA sequence: TGCGCCAGCAGCCAAGACAGGGGGTCCTACGAGCAGTACTTC. Protein: CASSQDRGSYEQYF.

The chain employs TRBV7-9 and TRBJ2-3; D may be TRBD2 (6 bases). Trimming took off 2 bases at V and 2 bases at J, with 14 bases between the two ends. The CDR3 consists of 16 residues. Germline V gene sequence: CDR1 SEHNR, CDR2 FQNEAQ (reference sequence). DNA of the CDR3: TGTGCCAGCAGCTTATGGGGTAGCGGACCCACAGATACGCAGTATTTT. Protein product: CASSLWGSGPTDTQYF. The full variable domain, in which reference TRBV7-9 and TRBJ2-3 provide the parts outside the CDR3, is DTGVSQNPRHKITKRGQNVTFRCDPISEHNRLYWYRQTLGQGPEFLTYFQNEAQLEKSRLLSDRFSAERPKGSFSTLEIQRTEQGDSAMYLCASSLWGSGPTDTQYFGPGTRLTVL.

The CDR3 DNA reads as TGTGCCAGCAGCCAAGCGGTCCTCAGCACAGATACGCAGTATTTT. It codes for CASSQAVLSTDTQYF. The rearrangement links TRBV4-2 to TRBJ2-3; D gene unclear. V lost 1 base to trimming and J lost 0 bases, with 8 bases between them. In germline, CDR1 is LGHNA, CDR2 YNFKEQ. The CDR3 is 15 residues long.

The rearrangement uses TRBV18 and TRBJ2-3; D may be TRBD1 (5 bases). This CDR3 spans 15 amino acids. The V and J ends lost 3 bases and 4 bases respectively, with 14 bases between them. The germline gives CDR1 KGHSH, CDR2 LQKENI. The CDR3 region is CASSPGLQQADTQYF. Written as DNA, the CDR3 is TGTGCCAGCTCACCGGGCCTTCAACAGGCAGATACGCAGTATTTT. Together with reference TRBV18 and TRBJ2-3, the CDR3 gives the full variable domain: NAGVMQNPRHLVRRRGQEARLRCSPMKGHSHVYWYRQLPEEGLKFMVYLQKENIIDESGMPKERFSAEFPKEGPSILRIQQVVRGDSAAYFCASSPGLQQADTQYFGPGTRLTVL.

On this clone itself: At one of its ends the junction is not consistent with the germline gene, which may arise from a read error. This CDR3 reads CASSSLGGAKF. In nucleotides, the CDR3 is TGTGCCAGCAGCTCCCTCGGAGGGGCGAAGTTC. The rearrangement joins TRBV7-2 to TRBJ2-4, with D possibly being TRBD2 (6 bases). The germline V gene has CDR1 SGHTA and CDR2 FQGNSA. There are 11 residues in the CDR3.

The chain recombines TRBV11-1 with TRBJ1-4, with 10 bases fitting TRBD1. The trim removed 4 bases at V and 6 bases at J, leaving 5 bases unmatched. CDR1 is SGHAT, CDR2 FQDESV, per germline (reference sequence). The CDR3 sequence is 15 residues long. The CDR3 bases are TGTGCCAGCAGCTCCTCGGGACAGGGGCATGAAAAACTGTTTTTT. It translates to CASSSSGQGHEKLFF.

This sequence joins TRBV20-1 and TRBJ1-1; no clear D. The CDR3 is 11 residues long. Trimming shortened V by 8 bases and J by 2 bases, and 9 bases separated the two germline ends. Germline lookup yields CDR1 DFQATT and CDR2 SNEGSKA (reference sequence). The CDR3 loop is CSPQKNTEAFF. The CDR3 coding sequence is TGCAGTCCCCAGAAAAACACTGAAGCTTTCTTT.

The chain recombines TRBV7-3 with TRBJ1-2; 7 bases line up with TRBD1. CDR3 length equals 14 residues. V lost 3 bases, J lost 2 bases, and 3 bases stayed unmatched. The germline gives CDR1 SGHTA, CDR2 FQGTGA. In DNA, the CDR3 is TGTGCCAGCAGCTTGGACAGGACGAACTATGGCTACACCTTC. Protein product: CASSLDRTNYGYTF.

The V call is TRBV2, the J call TRBJ2-3; TRBD2 agrees at 8 bases. The CDR3 totals 15 residues. In germline, CDR1 is SNHLY, CDR2 FYNNEI. V shed 6 bases, J shed 1 base, and the junction held 6 bases outside the gene matches. CDR3 DNA sequence: TGTGCCAGCAGATCACTAGCGGCGGGCACAGATACGCAGTATTTT. Protein product: CASRSLAAGTDTQYF.

This clone was detected a few times. CDR3 amino acids: CASSGALAGGMGETQYF. CDR3 bases: TGCGCCAGCAGCGGCGCCCTAGCGGGGGGGATGGGAGAGACCCAGTACTTC. The chain is built from TRBV5-1 and TRBJ2-5; the match to TRBD2 covers 12 bases. The CDR3 loop spans 17 amino acids. The J segment lost 4 bases and the V segment lost 4 bases, leaving 11 bases of the junction unmatched. Germline CDR1 and CDR2: SGHRS and YFSETQ.

This chain connects TRBV7-3 to TRBJ2-3; 12 nucleotides line up with TRBD1. The CDR3 runs to 16 residues. The V gene end was trimmed by 2 bases and the J gene end by 5 bases; junction bases not matched to a gene: 5. The germline V gene has CDR1 SGHTA and CDR2 FQGTGA. The CDR3 loop is CASSLSGTGGIDTQYF. The CDR3 bases are TGTGCCAGCAGCTTATCAGGGACAGGGGGCATAGATACGCAGTATTTT.

This chain links TRBV5-4 with TRBJ2-2; D perhaps matches TRBD2 (6 bases). This CDR3 has 15 amino acids. Looked up from germline, CDR1 is SGHNT and CDR2 is YYREEE (reference sequence). V lost 4 bases and J 6 bases, leaving 16 bases between the germline ends. The CDR3 bases are TGTGCCAGCAGCCCCCAGACTAGTTTGGCCGGGGAGCTGTTTTTT. Translated: CASSPQTSLAGELFF.

V and J are TRBV7-2 and TRBJ2-7; possibly TRBD1 for D (6 bases). The germline V and J ends were trimmed by 5 bases and 4 bases, with 18 bases remaining between them. Germline loops: CDR1 SGHTA, CDR2 FQGNSA. This CDR3 contains 15 residues. CDR3 region: CASSPQGPGMYEQYF. In nucleotides, the CDR3 is TGTGCCAGCAGCCCCCAGGGGCCGGGGATGTACGAGCAGTACTTC.

The chain joins TRBV7-3 to TRBJ1-2; 7 nucleotides align to TRBD1. J was trimmed by 3 bases and V by 1 base; bases with no gene match: 5. Germline V CDR1 and CDR2: SGHTA, FQGTGA. The CDR3 has 15 amino acids. In DNA, the CDR3 is TGTGCCAGCAGCTTAATGTATGGGACAGACTATGGCTACACCTTC. Its protein product is CASSLMYGTDYGYTF.

This chain connects TRBV12-3 or TRBV12-4 to TRBJ2-1; possible D gene TRBD1, 6 bases. Between the trimmed V and J ends, which lost 4 bases and 2 bases, there was a span of 6 bases. The CDR3 consists of 13 residues. CDR3 protein: CASSSGAYNEQFF. DNA of the CDR3: TGTGCCAGCAGTTCAGGGGCCTACAATGAGCAGTTCTTC.

The rearrangement uses TRBV4-2 and TRBJ2-7; maybe TRBD2 (6 bases). There are 15 residues in the CDR3. Germline loops: CDR1 LGHNA, CDR2 YNFKEQ. V was cut by 4 bases and J by 2 bases, with 15 bases left in between. This chain's CDR3 is CASSLEEGGPYEQYF. The CDR3 nucleotides read TGTGCCAGCAGCCTCGAGGAGGGAGGCCCCTACGAGCAGTACTTC.

The gene calls are TRBV10-3 and TRBJ1-2; D call uncertain. Germline CDR1 and CDR2: ENHRY and SYGVKD. V gave up 0 bases and J gave up 2 bases, with 10 bases separating them. The CDR3 is made up of 15 amino acids. For the CDR3, the DNA is TGTGCCATCAGTGAGTCTGAGGGTAGGAACTATGGCTACACCTTC. Translating it yields CAISESEGRNYGYTF.

The chain employs TRBV5-4 and TRBJ1-6, with 8 bases aligning to TRBD1. This CDR3 has 15 amino acids. The ends lost 3 bases at V and 9 bases at J; junction bases unmatched: 8. In germline, CDR1 is SGHNT, CDR2 YYREEE (reference sequence). The CDR3, as DNA: TGTGCCAGCAGCTGGGGGGACAGGCCTACTTCACCCCTCCACTTT. Residues: CASSWGDRPTSPLHF.

The chain couples TRBV19 to TRBJ1-2; TRBD1 matches 8 bases. Trimming took 6 bases from V and 6 from J; bases not matched to a gene: 9. CDR1 is LNHDA, CDR2 SQIVND, per germline (reference sequence). The CDR3 covers 14 residues. DNA of the CDR3: TGTGCCAGTAGGTGGACAGGGAATACCGATGGCTACACCTTC. Its protein is CASRWTGNTDGYTF. The entire variable domain, with the rest obtained from reference TRBV19 and TRBJ1-2, is as follows: DGGITQSPKYLFRKEGQNVTLSCEQNLNHDAMYWYRQDPGQGLRLIYYSQIVNDFQKGDIAEGYSVSREKKESFPLTVTSAQKNPTAFYLCASRWTGNTDGYTFGSGTRLTVV.

The chain has TRBV5-1 and TRBJ1-1; 8 nucleotides line up with TRBD1. The CDR3 covers 15 residues. V was clipped by 2 bases and J by 1 base; unmatched bases: 4. Looked up from germline, CDR1 is SGHRS and CDR2 is YFSETQ. The CDR3 loop reads CASSFAGQGNTEAFF. DNA for the CDR3: TGCGCCAGCAGCTTTGCCGGACAGGGGAACACTGAAGCTTTCTTT. Combining the CDR3 with reference TRBV5-1 and TRBJ1-1 gives the whole variable domain KAGVTQTPRYLIKTRGQQVTLSCSPISGHRSVSWYQQTPGQGLQFLFEYFSETQRNKGNFPGRFSGRQFSNSRSEMNVSTLELGDSALYLCASSFAGQGNTEAFFGQGTRLTVV.

V gene TRBV10-3 combines with J gene TRBJ2-1, with TRBD2 as a possible D gene (5 bases). Looked up from germline, CDR1 is ENHRY and CDR2 is SYGVKD. V lost 0 bases and J 11 bases, leaving 8 bases between the germline ends. The CDR3 spans 12 residues. The CDR3 nucleotides read TGTGCCATCAGTGAGTCAGGGAGAAAGCAGTTCTTC. Encoded protein: CAISESGRKQFF.

This clone has just one count. CDR3 in DNA: TGTGCCAGCAGTCCCTTAAAGGGGTCAGCCAAAAACATTCAGTACTTC. Amino acid sequence: CASSPLKGSAKNIQYF. The J gene is TRBJ2-4, the V gene TRBV28; D may be TRBD1 (5 bases). The CDR3 has 16 amino acids. In germline, CDR1 is MDHEN, CDR2 SYDVKM. V dropped 5 bases and J dropped 0 bases, with 14 bases sitting between them.

V usage is TRBV5-1 and J usage is TRBJ2-3, with TRBD1 matching over 9 bases. Germline CDR1 is SGHRS and CDR2 is YFSETQ. Germline trimming cut 4 bases from V and 6 bases from J; bases unmatched to any gene: 9. The CDR3 is 15 amino acids. CDR3 bases: TGCGCCAGCAGCGCGGGACAGGGTGAAATCGATACGCAGTATTTT. Protein: CASSAGQGEIDTQYF.

In this sample, this clone turned up many times. The J gene is TRBJ1-6, the V gene TRBV7-6, with a possible D match to TRBD1 (5 bases). Trimming took off 8 bases at V and 6 bases at J, with 17 bases between the two ends. The CDR3 spans 15 residues. Per the germline V gene, CDR1 is SGHVS and CDR2 is FNYEAQ. CDR3 bases: TGTGCCAGCCGAGGCTATGACAGAAGTAATTCACCCCTCCACTTT. Amino acid sequence: CASRGYDRSNSPLHF.

The chain joins TRBV11-3 to TRBJ2-1; D may match TRBD1 or TRBD2 (5 bases each). The germline V gene has CDR1 SGHNT and CDR2 YENEEA. V lost 5 bases, J lost 4 bases, and 15 bases lay in between. The CDR3 has 15 residues. The CDR3 here is CASSLAWGPYNEQFF. The CDR3 nucleotides are TGTGCCAGCAGCCTAGCTTGGGGCCCATACAATGAGCAGTTCTTC.

For the CDR3, the DNA is TGTGCCAGCAGCCGATCCGGCGCGGGACTAGCGGGCGAGCAGTTCTTC. The encoded protein is CASSRSGAGLAGEQFF. The chain carries TRBV3-1 (or the pseudogene TRBV3-2) and TRBJ2-1, with 12 bases that match TRBD2. V dropped 4 bases and J dropped 10; count of bases not matched to a gene: 11. This CDR3 has 16 residues. CDR1 LGHDT and CDR2 YNNKEL come from the germline V gene (reference sequence).

V usage is TRBV5-1 and J usage is TRBJ1-6; 7 bases fit TRBD1. The CDR3 loop spans 15 amino acids. The V gene end was trimmed by 0 bases and the J gene end by 6 bases; junction bases not matched to a gene: 3. Germline V gives CDR1 SGHRS, CDR2 YFSETQ. CDR3 region: CASSLDPGGNSPLHF. DNA of the CDR3: TGCGCCAGCAGCTTGGATCCAGGGGGTAATTCACCCCTCCACTTT.